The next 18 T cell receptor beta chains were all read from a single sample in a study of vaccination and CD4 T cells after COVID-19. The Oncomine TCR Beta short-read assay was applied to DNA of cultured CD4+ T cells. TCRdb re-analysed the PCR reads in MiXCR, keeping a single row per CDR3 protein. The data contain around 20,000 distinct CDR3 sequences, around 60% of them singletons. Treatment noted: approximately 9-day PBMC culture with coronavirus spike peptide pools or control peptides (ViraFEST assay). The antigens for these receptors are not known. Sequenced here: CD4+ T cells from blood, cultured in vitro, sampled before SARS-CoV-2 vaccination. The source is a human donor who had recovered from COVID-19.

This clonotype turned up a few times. CDR3 loop: CASSSPGLTYEQYF. The CDR3, as DNA: TGTGCCAGCAGTTCCCCCGGTCTGACGTACGAGCAGTACTTC. This rearrangement joins TRBV6-5 to TRBJ2-7; D call uncertain. In germline, CDR1 is MNHEY, CDR2 SVGAGI. CDR3 length equals 14 residues. V was pared by 4 bases and J by 4 bases, with 14 bases between.

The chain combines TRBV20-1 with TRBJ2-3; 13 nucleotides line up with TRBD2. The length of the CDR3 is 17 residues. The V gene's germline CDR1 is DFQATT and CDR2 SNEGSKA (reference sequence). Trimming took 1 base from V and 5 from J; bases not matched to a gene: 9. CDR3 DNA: TGCAGTGCTAGAGGAATAAGGACTAGCGGGAGAAGAGATACGCAGTATTTT. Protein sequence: CSARGIRTSGRRDTQYF.

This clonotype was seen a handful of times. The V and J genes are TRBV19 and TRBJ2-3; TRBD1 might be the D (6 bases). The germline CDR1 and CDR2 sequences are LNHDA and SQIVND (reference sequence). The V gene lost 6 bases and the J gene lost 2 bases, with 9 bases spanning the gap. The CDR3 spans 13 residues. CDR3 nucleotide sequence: TGTGCCAGTAGGGCAGGGGTCACAGATACGCAGTATTTT. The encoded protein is CASRAGVTDTQYF.

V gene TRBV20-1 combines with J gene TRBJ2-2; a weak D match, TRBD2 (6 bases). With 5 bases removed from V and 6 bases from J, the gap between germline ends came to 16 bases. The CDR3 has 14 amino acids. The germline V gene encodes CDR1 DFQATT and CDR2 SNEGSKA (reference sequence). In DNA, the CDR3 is TGCAGTGCTCCCCGCTCGGGGGAGCCCGGGGAGCTGTTTTTT. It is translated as CSAPRSGEPGELFF.

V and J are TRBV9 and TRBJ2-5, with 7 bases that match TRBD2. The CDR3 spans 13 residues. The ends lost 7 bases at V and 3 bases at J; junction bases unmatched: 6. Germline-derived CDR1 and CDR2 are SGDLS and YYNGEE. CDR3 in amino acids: CASSFAGEETQYF. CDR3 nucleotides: TGTGCCAGCTCGTTCGCGGGAGAAGAGACCCAGTACTTC.

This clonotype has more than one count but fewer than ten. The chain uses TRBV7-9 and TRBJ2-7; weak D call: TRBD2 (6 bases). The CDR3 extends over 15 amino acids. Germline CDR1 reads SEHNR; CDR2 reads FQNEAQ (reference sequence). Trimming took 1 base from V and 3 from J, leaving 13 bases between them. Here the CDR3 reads CASSLGDFPDYEQYF. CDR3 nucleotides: TGTGCCAGCAGCTTAGGGGACTTCCCCGACTACGAGCAGTACTTC.

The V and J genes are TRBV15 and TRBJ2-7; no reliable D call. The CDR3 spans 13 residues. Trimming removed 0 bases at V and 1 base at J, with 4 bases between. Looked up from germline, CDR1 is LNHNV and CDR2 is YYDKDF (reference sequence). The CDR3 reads CATSRDGSYEQYF. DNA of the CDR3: TGTGCCACCAGCAGAGATGGGTCCTACGAGCAGTACTTC.

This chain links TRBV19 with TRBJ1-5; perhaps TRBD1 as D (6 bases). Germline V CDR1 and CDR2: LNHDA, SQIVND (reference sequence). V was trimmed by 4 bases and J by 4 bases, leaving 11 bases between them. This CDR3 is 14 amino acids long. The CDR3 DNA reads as TGTGCCAGTAGTAGGGGGGGGCCGAATCAGCCCCAGCATTTT. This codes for CASSRGGPNQPQHF.

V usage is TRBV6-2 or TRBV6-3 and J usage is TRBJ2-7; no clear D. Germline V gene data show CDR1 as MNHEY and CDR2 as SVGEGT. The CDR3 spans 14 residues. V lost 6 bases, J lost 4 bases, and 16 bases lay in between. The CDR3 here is CASRIDAARYEQYF. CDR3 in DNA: TGTGCCAGCAGAATCGACGCCGCCCGGTACGAGCAGTACTTC.

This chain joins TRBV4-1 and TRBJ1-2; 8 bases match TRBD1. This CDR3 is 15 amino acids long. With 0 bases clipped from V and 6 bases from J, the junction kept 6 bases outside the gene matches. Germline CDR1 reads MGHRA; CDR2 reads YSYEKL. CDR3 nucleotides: TGCGCCAGCAGCCAAGATCCAGGGGGCGATAATGGCTACACCTTC. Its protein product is CASSQDPGGDNGYTF.

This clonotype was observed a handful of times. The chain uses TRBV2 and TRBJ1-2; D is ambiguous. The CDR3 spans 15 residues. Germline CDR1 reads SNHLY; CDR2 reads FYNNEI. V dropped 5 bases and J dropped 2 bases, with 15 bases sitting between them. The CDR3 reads CASSRWAETNYGYTF. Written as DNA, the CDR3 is TGTGCCAGCAGTCGATGGGCCGAGACCAACTATGGCTACACCTTC.

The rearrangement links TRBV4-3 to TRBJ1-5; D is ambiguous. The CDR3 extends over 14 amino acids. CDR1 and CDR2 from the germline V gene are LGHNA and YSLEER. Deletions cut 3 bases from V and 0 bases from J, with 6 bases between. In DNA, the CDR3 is TGCGCCAGCAGCCACCACGCTAGCAATCAGCCCCAGCATTTT. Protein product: CASSHHASNQPQHF.

CDR3: CSARDSQGSGNEQFF. In DNA form, the CDR3 reads TGCAGTGCTAGAGACTCACAAGGGTCGGGCAATGAGCAGTTCTTC. The chain joins TRBV20-1 to TRBJ2-1; the D is unclear. The CDR3 spans 15 residues. From germline, CDR1 is DFQATT and CDR2 SNEGSKA (reference sequence). V lost 0 bases to trimming and J lost 6 bases, with 15 bases between them.

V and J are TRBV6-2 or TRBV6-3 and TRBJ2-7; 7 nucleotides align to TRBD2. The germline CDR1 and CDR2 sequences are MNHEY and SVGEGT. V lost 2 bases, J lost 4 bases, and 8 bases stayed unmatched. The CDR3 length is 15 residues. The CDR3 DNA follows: TGTGCCAGCAGTTACGGCGGGAGTGTTATGTACGAGCAGTACTTC. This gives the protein CASSYGGSVMYEQYF.

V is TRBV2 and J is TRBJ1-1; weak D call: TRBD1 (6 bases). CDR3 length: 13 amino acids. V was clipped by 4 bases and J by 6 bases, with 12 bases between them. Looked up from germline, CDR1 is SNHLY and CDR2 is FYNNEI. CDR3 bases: TGTGCCAGCAGTGTTACAGGGTATGCTGAAGCTTTCTTT. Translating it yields CASSVTGYAEAFF.

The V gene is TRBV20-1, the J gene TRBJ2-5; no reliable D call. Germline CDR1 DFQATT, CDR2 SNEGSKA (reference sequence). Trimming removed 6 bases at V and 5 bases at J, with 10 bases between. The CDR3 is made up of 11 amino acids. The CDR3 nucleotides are TGCAGTGCCCCCTCAAGGGAGACCCAGTACTTC. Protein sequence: CSAPSRETQYF.

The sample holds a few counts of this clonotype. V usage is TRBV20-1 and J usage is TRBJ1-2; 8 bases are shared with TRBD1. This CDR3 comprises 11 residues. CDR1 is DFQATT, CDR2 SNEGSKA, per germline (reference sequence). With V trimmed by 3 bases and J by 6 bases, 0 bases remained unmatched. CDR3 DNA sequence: TGCAGTGCTAGGACAGGGGATGGCTACACCTTC. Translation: CSARTGDGYTF.

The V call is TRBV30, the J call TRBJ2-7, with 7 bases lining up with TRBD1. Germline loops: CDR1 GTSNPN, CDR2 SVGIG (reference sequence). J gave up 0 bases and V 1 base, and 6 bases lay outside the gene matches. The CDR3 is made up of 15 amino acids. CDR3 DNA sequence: TGTGCCTGGAGTGCAAGACAGGGATACTCCTACGAGCAGTACTTC. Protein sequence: CAWSARQGYSYEQYF.